Shown below are 18 T cell receptor beta chains from a single sample sequenced in a study of CD8+ T cells in alopecia areata. Investigators isolated RNA and reverse transcribed it into cDNA to act as the sequencing template. Sequenced by immunoSEQ multiplex PCR; TCRdb stores in-frame clones only, minus some. The repertoire holds fewer than 110,000 clones, with about four fifths as singletons. Treatment noted: oral pan-JAK inhibitor, 5-10 mg twice daily. Sequenced material: CD8+ T cells sorted from blood, taken at week 24, from a patient treated with tofacitinib. The source of these receptors is a human donor with alopecia areata.

V usage is TRBV19 and J usage is TRBJ2-3; 8 positions agree with TRBD2. Germline lookup yields CDR1 LNHDA and CDR2 SQIVND (reference sequence). V shed 8 bases, J shed 3 bases, and the junction held 4 bases outside the gene matches. The CDR3 has 13 residues. CDR3 sequence reads: CASCAGGTDTQYF. The CDR3 DNA is TGTGCCAGTTGCGCGGGGGGTACAGATACGCAGTATTTT.

In its sample, this clone was seen once. The genes are TRBV4-2 and TRBJ2-7; 8 bases are shared with TRBD2. This CDR3 has 17 residues. The V and J ends lost 0 bases and 1 base, in that order; junction bases with no gene match: 8. The germline V gene encodes CDR1 LGHNA and CDR2 YNFKEQ. The chain's CDR3 is CASSQEAAGGGSYEQYF. The CDR3 DNA sequence: TGTGCCAGCAGCCAAGAGGCGGCTGGCGGGGGGTCCTACGAGCAGTACTTC.

The chain combines TRBV5-4 with TRBJ2-5; a weak D match, TRBD1 (6 bases). CDR1 SGHNT and CDR2 YYREEE come from the germline V gene (reference sequence). Trimming cost V 4 bases and J 5 bases, with 18 bases left between them. The CDR3 is 15 residues long. The DNA of the CDR3 is TGTGCCAGCAGCCTGGGGGCAGGGCCGACGGAGACCCAGTACTTC. Translated, it gives CASSLGAGPTETQYF.

The V call is TRBV7-9, the J call TRBJ2-7; 9 bases are a match to TRBD1. The CDR3 length is 14 residues. Germline-derived CDR1 and CDR2 are SEHNR and FQNEAQ (reference sequence). V lost 11 bases to trimming and J lost 0 bases; unmatched junction nucleotides: 8. This CDR3 is CAGEVGQGSYEQYF. In nucleotides, the CDR3 is TGTGCCGGCGAGGTGGGACAGGGCTCCTACGAGCAGTACTTC.

The J gene is TRBJ1-2, the V gene TRBV29-1; D is unresolved. V was clipped by 1 base and J by 4 bases, with 16 bases between them. Looked up from germline, CDR1 is SQVTM and CDR2 is ANQGSEA. CDR3 length equals 15 residues. The CDR3 DNA sequence: TGCAGCGTTGAAGTCCAGTACCCGAACCCCTATGGCTACACCTTC. This sequence encodes CSVEVQYPNPYGYTF.

The gene calls are TRBV7-2 and TRBJ1-1; unclear D gene. CDR1 SGHTA and CDR2 FQGNSA come from the germline V gene. The V and J ends lost 1 base and 8 bases respectively, with 5 bases between them. CDR3 size: 11 residues. The DNA of the CDR3 is TGTGCCAGCAGCTTAGTACGGGAAGCTTTCTTT. Translation gives CASSLVREAFF.

The chain joins TRBV23-1 to TRBJ2-2, with D maybe TRBD2 (6 bases). TRBV23-1 is known as an ORF, though its function is uncertain. Trimming cost V 6 bases and J 5 bases, with 19 bases left between them. CDR3 length: 16 amino acids. This chain's CDR3 is CASRTSGVSGTGELFF. The CDR3 DNA reads as TGCGCCAGCAGGACTTCCGGGGTTAGCGGAACCGGGGAGCTGTTTTTT.

The chain recombines TRBV4-2 with TRBJ1-4; unclear D gene. The CDR3 is made up of 15 amino acids. Germline V gene data show CDR1 as LGHNA and CDR2 as YNFKEQ. Trimming removed 1 base at V and 1 base at J, with 7 bases between. As DNA, the CDR3 is TGTGCCAGCAGCCAAGGGATGGGAACTAATGAAAAACTGTTTTTT. It yields the protein CASSQGMGTNEKLFF.

The V gene is TRBV23-1, the J gene TRBJ1-5; D gene unclear. TRBV23-1 is filed as an ORF, its function uncertain. Trimming cost V 6 bases and J 5 bases, with 11 bases left between them. CDR3 length: 13 residues. CDR3 bases: TGCGCCAGCAGGGGAACTGGTCATCAGCCCCAGCATTTT. This codes for CASRGTGHQPQHF.

The gene calls are TRBV4-3 and TRBJ2-7, with a weak D call TRBD1 (6 bases). Germline V gene data show CDR1 as LGHNA and CDR2 as YSLEER. This CDR3 has 14 amino acids. The V and J ends lost 0 bases and 1 base respectively, with 7 bases between them. In DNA, the CDR3 is TGCGCCAGCAGCCAAGACACAGGGTCCTACGAGCAGTACTTC. As protein: CASSQDTGSYEQYF.

This clone has just a few counts. One end of the junction varies from germline; a read error may be responsible. This specimen includes other DNA sequences encoding the same CDR3. The V call is TRBV7-8, the J call TRBJ1-2, with 8 nucleotides matching TRBD1. This CDR3 region has 15 residues. The germline V gene has CDR1 SGHVS and CDR2 FQNEAQ. The CDR3 loop reads CASSQDRTGQYGYTF. The DNA for the CDR3 is TGCGCCAGCAGCCAAGATAGGACAGGGCAATATGGCTACACCTTC.

The rearrangement joins TRBV6-7 to TRBJ1-1; D unclear. TRBV6-7 qualifies as an ORF whose function is uncertain. The CDR3 is 17 residues long. V shed 0 bases and J shed 7 bases, with 21 bases lying between them. The CDR3 sequence: CASSYSRDTALVGEAFF. The CDR3 DNA follows: TGTGCCAGCAGTTACTCGAGAGACACCGCGCTAGTCGGTGAAGCTTTCTTT.

The chain couples TRBV7-9 to TRBJ2-5, with TRBD1 matching 8 bases. The V gene end was trimmed by 5 bases and the J gene end by 2 bases; junction bases not matched to a gene: 7. This CDR3 region has 15 residues. The germline V gene encodes CDR1 SEHNR and CDR2 FQNEAQ (reference sequence). The DNA for the CDR3 is TGTGCCAGCAGCCCCAGACAGGGGATACAAGAGACCCAGTACTTC. This encodes CASSPRQGIQETQYF.

The rearrangement links TRBV30 to TRBJ1-1; unclear D gene. The V gene lost 2 bases and the J gene lost 6 bases, with 10 bases spanning the gap. In germline, CDR1 is GTSNPN, CDR2 SVGIG (reference sequence). The CDR3 has 12 residues. Here the CDR3 DNA reads TGTGCCTGGAGTAGGGAAGAGCCTGAAGCTTTCTTT. The encoded protein is CAWSREEPEAFF.

The chain has TRBV7-2 and TRBJ2-5; D gene uncertain. Trimming stripped 7 bases from V and 5 bases from J, with 14 bases between. The CDR3 is made up of 13 amino acids. In germline, CDR1 is SGHTA, CDR2 FQGNSA. The CDR3 protein is CASTVGSAETQYF. CDR3 DNA: TGTGCCAGCACCGTGGGGTCGGCGGAGACCCAGTACTTC.

The chain employs TRBV7-9 and TRBJ2-1, with no clear D. Germline lookup yields CDR1 SEHNR and CDR2 FQNEAQ (reference sequence). V lost 1 base and J lost 0, with 10 bases in between. The CDR3 spans 16 residues. The CDR3 nucleotides read TGTGCCAGCAGCTTAGTAGGGTTTAGCTCCTACAATGAGCAGTTCTTC. Amino acid sequence: CASSLVGFSSYNEQFF.

V gene TRBV13 combines with J gene TRBJ2-1, with 9 bases that match TRBD2. Unmatched junction bases numbered 7, after V lost 3 bases and J lost 10 bases. CDR3 length equals 14 residues. The V gene's germline CDR1 is PRHDT and CDR2 FYEKMQ (reference sequence). The CDR3 loop is CASSFRLAAGEQFF. CDR3 bases: TGTGCCAGCAGCTTCCGACTAGCGGCAGGGGAGCAGTTCTTC.

This clone was counted only a few times. Written as DNA, the CDR3 is TGCGCCAGCAGCCCCGGACTAGCGGGGGGGAGGGACATTCAGTACTTC. This translates into CASSPGLAGGRDIQYF. The chain has TRBV5-1 and TRBJ2-4, with TRBD2 matching over 15 bases. The CDR3 runs to 16 residues. V shed 4 bases, J shed 8 bases, and the junction held 7 bases outside the gene matches. Germline V gene sequence: CDR1 SGHRS, CDR2 YFSETQ.